Listed below are T cell receptor beta chains from one sample, sequenced in a study of blood T cell repertoires in COVID-19. TCRdb keeps only in-frame clones here, not all; method: immunoSEQ multiplex PCR. The sample carries 130,000 to 150,000 clones, about 85% recorded once. Input material: peripheral blood. These receptors came from a human donor with acute or convalescent COVID-19. The donor label of this sample is uncertain. Both conserved end residues are part of each CDR3. Each record gives: D gene, CDR3 length, J gene, V gene, clone size, CDR3 DNA, CDR3 protein. The D gene is left open where the match is weak. Rows give clone size only sometimes, using once, few, many, or a class for an expanded clone.

d_call: NA; cdr3_length: 13; j_call: TRBJ1-2; v_call: TRBV28; clone_size: few; cdr3_nt: TGTGCCAGCAGTTTAATGGGGGGCTATGGCTACACCTTC; cdr3_aa: CASSLMGGYGYTF
d_call: NA; cdr3_length: 13; j_call: TRBJ2-2; v_call: TRBV27; clone_size: NA; cdr3_nt: TGTGCCAGCACCTATGTTGAGGCCGGGGAGCTGTTTTTT; cdr3_aa: CASTYVEAGELFF
d_call: NA; cdr3_length: 13; j_call: TRBJ1-1; v_call: TRBV19; clone_size: NA; cdr3_nt: TGTGCCAGTAGGGAGCAGGGGCACACTGAAGCTTTCTTT; cdr3_aa: CASREQGHTEAFF
d_call: TRBD1; cdr3_length: 14; j_call: TRBJ2-7; v_call: TRBV28; clone_size: NA; cdr3_nt: TGTGCCAGCAGTTCCGGGACAGTCTCCTACGAGCAGTACTTC; cdr3_aa: CASSSGTVSYEQYF
d_call: TRBD1; cdr3_length: 12; j_call: TRBJ1-1; v_call: TRBV7-2; clone_size: NA; cdr3_nt: TGTGCCAGCAGCTCCCAGGGGGCTGAAGCTTTCTTT; cdr3_aa: CASSSQGAEAFF
d_call: TRBD1; cdr3_length: 18; j_call: TRBJ1-3; v_call: TRBV9; clone_size: once; cdr3_nt: TGTGCCAGCAGCGTAGGAAATGGGGACAGAGGCTCTGGAAACACCATATATTTT; cdr3_aa: CASSVGNGDRGSGNTIYF
d_call: NA; cdr3_length: 15; j_call: TRBJ1-5; v_call: TRBV28; clone_size: NA; cdr3_nt: TGTGCCAGCAGCCTCAAGGGACAAAACAATCAGCCCCAGCATTTT; cdr3_aa: CASSLKGQNNQPQHF
d_call: NA; cdr3_length: 19; j_call: TRBJ1-6; v_call: TRBV10-3; clone_size: NA; cdr3_nt: TGTGCCATCAGTGAGTCTGTTAGTGGCGGGGGCTCCTATAATTCACCCCTCCACTTT; cdr3_aa: CAISESVSGGGSYNSPLHF
d_call: NA; cdr3_length: 16; j_call: TRBJ2-7; v_call: TRBV6-2/TRBV6-3; clone_size: NA; cdr3_nt: TGTGCCAGCAGTTACCTTCGGGGGATCGGGTCCTACGAGCAGTACTTC; cdr3_aa: CASSYLRGIGSYEQYF
d_call: TRBD1; cdr3_length: 13; j_call: TRBJ1-1; v_call: TRBV11-1; clone_size: NA; cdr3_nt: TGTGCCAGCAGCCAAGACAGGGGGGGAGAAGCTTTCTTT; cdr3_aa: CASSQDRGGEAFF
d_call: NA; cdr3_length: 10; j_call: TRBJ2-7; v_call: TRBV20-1; clone_size: few; cdr3_nt: TGCAGTGCCCTAGATTACGAGCAGTACTTC; cdr3_aa: CSALDYEQYF
d_call: TRBD2; cdr3_length: 16; j_call: TRBJ2-1; v_call: TRBV7-3; clone_size: NA; cdr3_nt: TGTGCCAGCAGCTTATTGGGCGGGAGGGCCCACAATGAGCAGTTCTTC; cdr3_aa: CASSLLGGRAHNEQFF
d_call: NA; cdr3_length: 17; j_call: TRBJ2-2; v_call: TRBV5-1; clone_size: NA; cdr3_nt: TGCGCCAGCAGCTCCCGATACTCTGACACTGGTCCCGGGGAGCTGTTTTTT; cdr3_aa: CASSSRYSDTGPGELFF
d_call: TRBD1; cdr3_length: 15; j_call: TRBJ1-6; v_call: TRBV2; clone_size: NA; cdr3_nt: TGTGCCAGCAGCGAACGGACAGGGGAGGATTCACCCCTCCACTTT; cdr3_aa: CASSERTGEDSPLHF
d_call: TRBD1; cdr3_length: 16; j_call: TRBJ1-2; v_call: TRBV24-1; clone_size: NA; cdr3_nt: TGTGCCACCAGTGATGACCGGACAGGGGGCGTTTATGGCTACACCTTC; cdr3_aa: CATSDDRTGGVYGYTF
d_call: NA; cdr3_length: 15; j_call: TRBJ2-7; v_call: TRBV18; clone_size: NA; cdr3_nt: TGTGCCAGCTCACCACCGGAGACAGCCTCCTACGAGCAGTACTTC; cdr3_aa: CASSPPETASYEQYF
d_call: TRBD2; cdr3_length: 11; j_call: TRBJ2-7; v_call: TRBV29-1; clone_size: few; cdr3_nt: TGCAGCGTTGGGCTAGCGGGGGACATTAACTTC; cdr3_aa: CSVGLAGDINF
d_call: TRBD1; cdr3_length: 13; j_call: TRBJ1-5; v_call: TRBV19; clone_size: NA; cdr3_nt: TGTGCCAGTAGTCGGGGGCAGGGGGAAGCCCAGCATTTT; cdr3_aa: CASSRGQGEAQHF
d_call: TRBD2; cdr3_length: 15; j_call: TRBJ2-5; v_call: TRBV7-6; clone_size: NA; cdr3_nt: TGTGCCAGCACTCCTACCCAGGGACTAGGGGAGACCCAGTACTTC; cdr3_aa: CASTPTQGLGETQYF
d_call: NA; cdr3_length: 13; j_call: TRBJ2-1; v_call: TRBV7-2; clone_size: once; cdr3_nt: TGTGCCAGCAGCTTACCGCAGGTTGATGAGCAGTTCTTC; cdr3_aa: CASSLPQVDEQFF
d_call: NA; cdr3_length: 15; j_call: TRBJ2-1; v_call: TRBV18; clone_size: NA; cdr3_nt: TGTGCCAGCTCACTATTAGCGGCGGGGCCCAGTGAGCAGTTCTTC; cdr3_aa: CASSLLAAGPSEQFF
d_call: NA; cdr3_length: 15; j_call: TRBJ1-6; v_call: TRBV5-1; clone_size: few; cdr3_nt: TGCGCCAGCAGCTTGGGGACAGCCAATAATTCACCCCTCCACTTT; cdr3_aa: CASSLGTANNSPLHF
d_call: TRBD2; cdr3_length: 13; j_call: TRBJ2-1; v_call: TRBV6-5; clone_size: NA; cdr3_nt: TGTGCCACCGGGACTAGCGGCGACAATGAGCAGTTCTTC; cdr3_aa: CATGTSGDNEQFF
d_call: NA; cdr3_length: 13; j_call: TRBJ2-1; v_call: TRBV3-1/TRBV3-2; clone_size: NA; cdr3_nt: TGTGCCAGCAGCCAAGTGCGCTTCAATGAGCAGTTCTTC; cdr3_aa: CASSQVRFNEQFF
d_call: NA; cdr3_length: 15; j_call: TRBJ1-1; v_call: TRBV25-1; clone_size: NA; cdr3_nt: TGTGCCAGCAGTGAACACTTTCCGGGACATCGGAAAGCTTTCTTT; cdr3_aa: CASSEHFPGHRKAFF
d_call: NA; cdr3_length: 17; j_call: TRBJ1-6; v_call: TRBV7-2; clone_size: few; cdr3_nt: TGTGCCAGCAGCTCGGCGGGGGGACTGGGATATAATTCACCCCTCCACTTT; cdr3_aa: CASSSAGGLGYNSPLHF
d_call: NA; cdr3_length: 14; j_call: TRBJ2-3; v_call: TRBV6-2/TRBV6-3; clone_size: NA; cdr3_nt: TGTGCCAGCAGTTACTTTGCACAGACAGATACGCAGTATTTT; cdr3_aa: CASSYFAQTDTQYF
d_call: TRBD2; cdr3_length: 17; j_call: TRBJ2-3; v_call: TRBV24-1; clone_size: NA; cdr3_nt: TGTGCCACCAGTGCCCCGCCGGGACTAGCGGACCGAGTTACGCAGTATTTT; cdr3_aa: CATSAPPGLADRVTQYF
d_call: NA; cdr3_length: 15; j_call: TRBJ2-3; v_call: TRBV24-1; clone_size: once; cdr3_nt: TGTGCCACCAGTGGTCAGTTGTCTAGCACAGATACGCAGTATTTT; cdr3_aa: CATSGQLSSTDTQYF
d_call: NA; cdr3_length: 14; j_call: TRBJ1-6; v_call: TRBV7-9; clone_size: few; cdr3_nt: TGTGCCAGCAGCTCGACAGGTTGGGATTCACCCCTCCACTTT; cdr3_aa: CASSSTGWDSPLHF
d_call: NA; cdr3_length: 12; j_call: TRBJ1-3; v_call: TRBV7-9; clone_size: NA; cdr3_nt: TGTGCCAGCAGCTTAGATCGGTACACCATATATTTT; cdr3_aa: CASSLDRYTIYF
d_call: NA; cdr3_length: 14; j_call: TRBJ1-1; v_call: TRBV19; clone_size: NA; cdr3_nt: TGTGCCAGTAGTATTGCGGGGATCCACACTGAAGCTTTCTTT; cdr3_aa: CASSIAGIHTEAFF
d_call: TRBD2; cdr3_length: 18; j_call: TRBJ2-3; v_call: TRBV11-2; clone_size: NA; cdr3_nt: TGTGCCAGCAGCTTAGGGACTAGCGGGAGGGTAAGGACAGATACGCAGTATTTT; cdr3_aa: CASSLGTSGRVRTDTQYF
d_call: TRBD2; cdr3_length: 16; j_call: TRBJ2-1; v_call: TRBV7-6; clone_size: NA; cdr3_nt: TGTGCCAGCAGCTCTCTGGGGGGACTAGATTACAATGAGCAGTTCTTC; cdr3_aa: CASSSLGGLDYNEQFF
d_call: TRBD1; cdr3_length: 16; j_call: TRBJ1-4; v_call: TRBV25-1; clone_size: NA; cdr3_nt: TGTGCCAGCAGTGAATCGGGACAGGGGGCTCGTGAAAAACTGTTTTTT; cdr3_aa: CASSESGQGAREKLFF
d_call: NA; cdr3_length: 12; j_call: TRBJ2-3; v_call: TRBV14; clone_size: few; cdr3_nt: TGTGCCAGCAGCCAAGTGGCGGGCGTCCAGTATTTT; cdr3_aa: CASSQVAGVQYF
d_call: TRBD1; cdr3_length: 16; j_call: TRBJ1-2; v_call: TRBV19; clone_size: NA; cdr3_nt: TGTGCCAGTAGTGCTGGGGACAGGGTAGTAAACTATGGCTACACCTTC; cdr3_aa: CASSAGDRVVNYGYTF
d_call: TRBD1; cdr3_length: 16; j_call: TRBJ1-6; v_call: TRBV7-9; clone_size: NA; cdr3_nt: TGTGCCAGCAGCCCCTATGGACAGGGGGCTAGTTCACCCCTCCACTTT; cdr3_aa: CASSPYGQGASSPLHF
d_call: NA; cdr3_length: 14; j_call: TRBJ2-1; v_call: TRBV10-3; clone_size: few; cdr3_nt: TGTGCCATCAGTGGGCAGGTGGGTTACAATGAGCAGTTCTTC; cdr3_aa: CAISGQVGYNEQFF
d_call: NA; cdr3_length: 14; j_call: TRBJ1-5; v_call: TRBV7-9; clone_size: NA; cdr3_nt: TGTGCCAGCGATATTGCGGGAGGCAATCAGCCCCAGCATTTT; cdr3_aa: CASDIAGGNQPQHF
d_call: TRBD2; cdr3_length: 16; j_call: TRBJ2-4; v_call: TRBV27; clone_size: once; cdr3_nt: TGTGCCAGCAGTTCTGGTAGCGGGGGAGCCAAAAACATTCAGTACTTC; cdr3_aa: CASSSGSGGAKNIQYF
d_call: NA; cdr3_length: 13; j_call: TRBJ1-5; v_call: TRBV30; clone_size: once; cdr3_nt: TGTGCCTGGAGTGTACAGGGCGGCCAGCCCCAGCATTTT; cdr3_aa: CAWSVQGGQPQHF
d_call: NA; cdr3_length: 11; j_call: TRBJ2-7; v_call: TRBV20-1; clone_size: once; cdr3_nt: TGCAGTGCTAGATTTACCTACGAGCAGTACTTC; cdr3_aa: CSARFTYEQYF
d_call: NA; cdr3_length: 16; j_call: TRBJ2-3; v_call: TRBV7-2; clone_size: NA; cdr3_nt: TGTGCCAGCAGCGCGGAACAGGGAGGGAACACAGATACGCAGTATTTT; cdr3_aa: CASSAEQGGNTDTQYF
d_call: NA; cdr3_length: 14; j_call: TRBJ1-1; v_call: TRBV14; clone_size: NA; cdr3_nt: TGTGCCAGTACCCTTTTCGGGGGGGGCACTGAAGCTTTCTTT; cdr3_aa: CASTLFGGGTEAFF
d_call: TRBD1; cdr3_length: 16; j_call: TRBJ2-2; v_call: TRBV19; clone_size: NA; cdr3_nt: TGTGCCAGTAGTATACAAATGACAGGGTGGACCGGGGAGCTGTTTTTT; cdr3_aa: CASSIQMTGWTGELFF
d_call: TRBD2; cdr3_length: 14; j_call: TRBJ2-5; v_call: TRBV19; clone_size: NA; cdr3_nt: TGTGCCAGTAGTGGGACTAGCGGGGGAGAGACCCAGTACTTC; cdr3_aa: CASSGTSGGETQYF
d_call: NA; cdr3_length: 15; j_call: TRBJ1-2; v_call: TRBV24-1; clone_size: once; cdr3_nt: TGTGCCACCAGTGATGGGACAATGGGCGACTATGGCTACACCTTC; cdr3_aa: CATSDGTMGDYGYTF
d_call: NA; cdr3_length: 14; j_call: TRBJ1-4; v_call: TRBV5-6; clone_size: NA; cdr3_nt: TGTGCCAGCAGCACCTCGGGGGTGGGTGAAAAACTGTTTTTT; cdr3_aa: CASSTSGVGEKLFF
d_call: TRBD1; cdr3_length: 14; j_call: TRBJ1-1; v_call: TRBV19; clone_size: NA; cdr3_nt: TGTGCCAGTAGTCAGACAGGGATGAACACTGAAGCTTTCTTT; cdr3_aa: CASSQTGMNTEAFF
d_call: TRBD2; cdr3_length: 15; j_call: TRBJ2-3; v_call: TRBV5-5; clone_size: NA; cdr3_nt: TGTGCCAGCAGCTTGGGCCCTACGGGGGGAGATACGCAGTATTTT; cdr3_aa: CASSLGPTGGDTQYF
d_call: TRBD1; cdr3_length: 21; j_call: TRBJ2-1; v_call: TRBV6-2/TRBV6-3; clone_size: NA; cdr3_nt: TGTGCCAGCAGTTACAGGGACAGGGGTTTTCCTGGGGGAAGTCCCTACAATGAGCAGTTCTTC; cdr3_aa: CASSYRDRGFPGGSPYNEQFF
d_call: NA; cdr3_length: 14; j_call: TRBJ1-2; v_call: TRBV6-4; clone_size: NA; cdr3_nt: TGTGCCAGCAGTCGGGACACCTCTAACTATGGCTACACCTTC; cdr3_aa: CASSRDTSNYGYTF
d_call: TRBD2; cdr3_length: 16; j_call: TRBJ2-3; v_call: TRBV7-3; clone_size: NA; cdr3_nt: TGTGCCAGCAGCCGATCTAGCGGGGGGATAACAGATACGCAGTATTTT; cdr3_aa: CASSRSSGGITDTQYF
d_call: NA; cdr3_length: 15; j_call: TRBJ1-5; v_call: TRBV5-1; clone_size: NA; cdr3_nt: TGCGCCAGCAGCTTGGGCGGGGACTTGGGTCAGCCCCAGCATTTT; cdr3_aa: CASSLGGDLGQPQHF
d_call: NA; cdr3_length: 16; j_call: TRBJ1-3; v_call: TRBV28; clone_size: NA; cdr3_nt: TGTGCCAGCAGTTCGGTCATGGGGAGCTCTGGAAACACCATATATTTT; cdr3_aa: CASSSVMGSSGNTIYF
d_call: TRBD1; cdr3_length: 14; j_call: TRBJ2-2; v_call: TRBV30; clone_size: once; cdr3_nt: TGTGCCTGGAGTCAACAGGGGGGTTGGGTCGAGCTGTTTTTT; cdr3_aa: CAWSQQGGWVELFF
d_call: NA; cdr3_length: 16; j_call: TRBJ1-2; v_call: TRBV21-1; clone_size: NA; cdr3_nt: TGTGCCAGCAGCGGAACCCCGGGACAGGGTGGCTATGGCTACACCTTC; cdr3_aa: CASSGTPGQGGYGYTF
d_call: NA; cdr3_length: 13; j_call: TRBJ2-7; v_call: TRBV4-1; clone_size: NA; cdr3_nt: TGCGCCAGCAGCAAAACAGGGTTCTACGAGCAGTACTTC; cdr3_aa: CASSKTGFYEQYF